The present TCR beta chain was sequenced within a study of blood T cells in healthy people across ages. CDR3 size: 16 residues. Germline assignment: CDR1 KGHDR and CDR2 SFDVKD. V was clipped by 4 bases and J by 7 bases; unmatched bases: 12. Primed by a sample-barcoded 5' primer and a J-beta primer mix, a second PCR proceeded for roughly 7 to 12 cycles. MiXCR was run by TCRdb on the 5' RACE reads, yielding one entry per CDR3 protein. This sample has about a million distinct CDR3 sequences, with roughly 51% found just once. The receptor comes from a woman aged 60-75 years in good health. V usage is TRBV24-1 and J usage is TRBJ2-7, with 10 bases matching TRBD2. Sequencing was carried out using blood. The CDR3 nucleotides are TGTGCCACCAGTGACCCTAGCGGGAGAGGGTTGGATGAGCAGTACTTC. Amino acid sequence: CATSDPSGRGLDEQYF.